The 22 T cell receptor beta chains below come from one sample, sequenced in a study of monozygotic twins with inflammatory bowel disease. Reanalyzing the 5' RACE reads, TCRdb keeps one entry per CDR3 protein, without DNA. Recorded for this sample: approximately 160,000 distinct CDR3 sequences. What was sequenced was blood. These receptors were obtained from a human donor with ulcerative colitis or Crohn's disease, or a healthy co-twin of an affected twin (not recorded which).

The J gene is TRBJ1-3, the V gene TRBV5-1. Germline V gene sequence: CDR1 SGHRS, CDR2 YFSETQ. The CDR3 has 16 amino acids. The CDR3 protein is CASSLDGAQRGNTIYF.

CDR3 region: CSVEYTGVKKTNYGYTF. The V gene is TRBV29-1, the J gene TRBJ1-2; no DNA is available, so the TRBD1 call from TCRdb remains unchecked. The CDR3 consists of 17 residues. Germline CDR1 and CDR2: SQVTM and ANQGSEA.

The chain employs TRBV29-1 and TRBJ2-1; lacking DNA, the TRBD1 call made by TCRdb goes unchecked. The length of the CDR3 is 14 residues. Germline lookup yields CDR1 SQVTM and CDR2 ANQGSEA. CDR3 sequence reads: CSVMGGPGNNEQFF.

V usage is TRBV25-1 and J usage is TRBJ1-2; absent DNA, TCRdb's TRBD1 call cannot be checked. The germline gives CDR1 MGHDK, CDR2 SYGVNS. The length of the CDR3 is 14 residues. The CDR3: CASSPPGQLYGYTF.

The chain joins TRBV7-3 to TRBJ1-1. The CDR3 covers 13 residues. CDR1 SGHTA and CDR2 FQGTGA come from the germline V gene. CDR3 region: CASSLSREVEAFF.

The chain uses TRBV29-1 and TRBJ2-7; TCRdb calls TRBD2, which cannot be checked without DNA. From germline, CDR1 is SQVTM and CDR2 ANQGSEA. The CDR3 is made up of 13 amino acids. The CDR3 here is CSVAPSGPYEQYF.

The chain has TRBV7-2 and TRBJ1-2; the TCRdb call, TRBD1, lacks DNA for checking. CDR3 size: 14 residues. CDR1 is SGHTA and CDR2 is FQGNSA in the germline V gene. The CDR3 loop is CASSLDQGLYGYTF.

J is TRBJ2-5 and V is TRBV2; the TRBD2 assignment by TCRdb is unverifiable without DNA. CDR1 and CDR2 (germline): SNHLY, FYNNEI. The CDR3 has 13 amino acids. This CDR3 reads CASSELAGETQYF.

The rearrangement joins TRBV28 to TRBJ2-7; checking the TCRdb D call of TRBD1 is not possible without DNA. Germline CDR1 and CDR2: MDHEN and SYDVKM. The CDR3 is 18 residues long. The CDR3 loop reads CASSLPDRANKVYNEQYF.

V gene TRBV4-1 combines with J gene TRBJ2-4; with no DNA, the TCRdb D assignment of TRBD1 cannot be verified. The CDR3 spans 17 residues. Germline CDR1 MGHRA, CDR2 YSYEKL. The CDR3: CASSPPGGQIAKNIQYF.

J is TRBJ2-7 and V is TRBV29-1. The germline V gene has CDR1 SQVTM and CDR2 ANQGSEA. The CDR3 consists of 11 residues. This CDR3 reads CSVVQLYEQYF.

The CDR3 sequence is CASGWGISYEQYF. The V gene is TRBV6-1, the J gene TRBJ2-7. Germline loops: CDR1 MNHNS, CDR2 SASEGT. The length of the CDR3 is 13 residues.

V gene TRBV19 combines with J gene TRBJ2-1. CDR1 is LNHDA and CDR2 is SQIVND in the germline V gene (reference sequence). This CDR3 has 14 amino acids. The CDR3 reads CASSIKGSYNEQFF.

This sequence joins TRBV20-1 and TRBJ2-6; the D call of TRBD2 rests on TCRdb alone, since no DNA is present to check it. CDR1 DFQATT and CDR2 SNEGSKA come from the germline V gene (reference sequence). This CDR3 has 18 amino acids. CDR3 loop: CSASRGASGRSGANVLTF.

The chain is built from TRBV5-5 and TRBJ1-5. This CDR3 is 13 amino acids long. The germline CDR1 and CDR2 sequences are SGHKS and YYEKEE (reference sequence). The CDR3 protein is CASSLNSAQPQHF.

The chain combines TRBV7-3 with TRBJ2-1; TCRdb's D call of TRBD2 is untestable without DNA. In germline, CDR1 is SGHTA, CDR2 FQGTGA. CDR3 length: 17 amino acids. CDR3 loop: CASSLGLAGASYNEQFF.

This chain connects TRBV7-9 to TRBJ1-2; the D call of TRBD1 rests on TCRdb alone, since no DNA is present to check it. The CDR3 contains 16 residues. In germline, CDR1 is SEHNR, CDR2 FQNEAQ (reference sequence). The CDR3 is CASSYQSQGGDYGYTF.

The chain links TRBV15 to TRBJ2-7; TCRdb lists TRBD1, though no DNA is available to test this call. CDR3 length: 18 residues. Per germline, CDR1 LNHNV and CDR2 YYDKDF (reference sequence). The CDR3 sequence: CATSKWAHRTGWFYEQYF.

The chain employs TRBV7-2 and TRBJ1-1. The CDR3 covers 13 residues. Germline V gives CDR1 SGHTA, CDR2 FQGNSA. CDR3 in amino acids: CASSLTGITEAFF.

The chain carries TRBV12-3 or TRBV12-4 and TRBJ1-5; the D gene TCRdb calls, TRBD1, cannot be checked with no DNA. This CDR3 spans 15 amino acids. This CDR3 reads CASSSDGKVNQPQHF.

V and J are TRBV11-2 and TRBJ2-5; TCRdb returns TRBD2, unconfirmable since there is no DNA. Germline loops: CDR1 SGHAT, CDR2 FQNNGV. CDR3 length: 15 amino acids. The CDR3 loop reads CASSFGLALGETQYF.

The gene calls are TRBV20-1 and TRBJ1-1. The CDR3 length is 11 residues. Germline CDR1 is DFQATT and CDR2 is SNEGSKA (reference sequence). The chain's CDR3 is CSARSNTEAFF.